These 19 T cell receptor beta chains originate from one sample sequenced in a study of shared clonotypes between healthy human individuals. The assay was immunoSEQ multiplex PCR, and TCRdb's table has in-frame clones only and misses some. The sample holds about 380,000 clones; about 96% are singletons and the top ten take around 0.29%. The specimen sequenced was memory CD8+ T cells sorted from blood. Indicated subset: CD45RO+ cells pooled with CCR7-negative TemRA cells. These receptors were taken from a young man in good health.

The chain is built from TRBV18 and TRBJ2-3; 7 bases are a match to TRBD2. The CDR3 sequence is 15 residues long. The V gene's germline CDR1 is KGHSH and CDR2 LQKENI. The ends lost 1 base at V and 4 bases at J; junction bases unmatched: 5. CDR3 nucleotide sequence: TGTGCCAGCTCACCACGGGGAGGGGCCGCAGATACGCAGTATTTT. Its protein is CASSPRGGAADTQYF.

In nucleotides, the CDR3 is TGTGCCAGCAGTGGACTATTCGGATACAATGAGCAGTTCTTC. Its protein product is CASSGLFGYNEQFF. This chain joins TRBV6-1 and TRBJ2-1; D might be TRBD2 (5 bases). The CDR3 spans 14 residues. Looked up from germline, CDR1 is MNHNS and CDR2 is SASEGT. Trimming took off 4 bases at V and 4 bases at J, with 11 bases between the two ends.

V and J are TRBV7-8 and TRBJ2-1, with D maybe TRBD2 (5 bases). CDR3 length equals 14 residues. The V gene lost 5 bases and the J gene lost 3 bases, with 11 bases spanning the gap. CDR1 is SGHVS, CDR2 FQNEAQ, per germline. The CDR3 sequence is CASSPDGIYNEQFF. CDR3 DNA: TGTGCCAGCAGCCCCGACGGGATCTACAATGAGCAGTTCTTC.

Details on this clone: Other nucleotide sequences from this sample produce the same CDR3. The gene calls are TRBV5-1 and TRBJ2-2, with D tentatively TRBD1 or TRBD2 (5 bases each). CDR1 and CDR2 from the germline V gene are SGHRS and YFSETQ. The CDR3 totals 15 residues. Deletions cut 1 base from V and 5 bases from J, with 12 bases between. The CDR3: CASSLIGTGTGELFF. DNA of the CDR3: TGCGCCAGCAGCTTGATCGGGACGGGGACCGGGGAGCTGTTTTTT. Complete variable domain (other parts from reference TRBV5-1 and TRBJ2-2): KAGVTQTPRYLIKTRGQQVTLSCSPISGHRSVSWYQQTPGQGLQFLFEYFSETQRNKGNFPGRFSGRQFSNSRSEMNVSTLELGDSALYLCASSLIGTGTGELFFGEGSRLTVL.

This clone appeared a single time. The V call is TRBV2, the J call TRBJ1-5; unclear D gene. This CDR3 has 13 amino acids. CDR1 and CDR2 (germline): SNHLY, FYNNEI. The V gene lost 7 bases and the J gene lost 0 bases, with 7 bases spanning the gap. The chain's CDR3 is CASTGYSNQPQHF. CDR3 sequence (DNA): TGTGCCAGCACAGGTTATAGCAATCAGCCCCAGCATTTT.

The genes are TRBV30 and TRBJ1-3; D is perhaps TRBD1 (5 bases). Germline V gene data show CDR1 as GTSNPN and CDR2 as SVGIG (reference sequence). V lost 1 base to trimming and J lost 0 bases, with 7 bases between them. The CDR3 contains 14 residues. CDR3 DNA sequence: TGTGCCTGGAGTGCGACAGTCTCTGGAAACACCATATATTTT. Its translation is CAWSATVSGNTIYF.

This sequence joins TRBV11-2 and TRBJ2-2; TRBD2 agrees at 9 bases. Trimming at V came to 1 base and at J to 4 bases, leaving 10 bases not matched to a gene. This CDR3 has 18 amino acids. From germline, CDR1 is SGHAT and CDR2 FQNNGV. The DNA of the CDR3 is TGTGCCAGCAGCTTAGTCCACTTGGGACTAGCCCCCACCGGGGAGCTGTTTTTT. Protein product: CASSLVHLGLAPTGELFF.

The genes are TRBV18 and TRBJ1-2; no clear D gene. The CDR3 runs 15 residues. V was trimmed by 2 bases and J by 3 bases, leaving 13 bases between them. CDR1 and CDR2 (germline): KGHSH, LQKENI. CDR3: CASSPGADAHYGYTF. The CDR3, as DNA: TGTGCCAGCTCACCAGGAGCAGATGCCCACTATGGCTACACCTTC.

V is TRBV19 and J is TRBJ2-6; D possibly matches TRBD1 or TRBD2 (5 bases each). CDR1 and CDR2 (germline): LNHDA, SQIVND (reference sequence). CDR3 size: 17 residues. Trimming removed 8 bases from V and 1 base from J, with 18 bases in between. The CDR3 is CASAASDWGSGANVLTF. For the CDR3, the DNA is TGTGCCAGTGCCGCAAGTGACTGGGGGTCTGGGGCCAACGTCCTGACTTTC.

The chain is built from TRBV6-1 and TRBJ1-2; 7 bases fit TRBD1. Trimming at V came to 8 bases and at J to 4 bases, leaving 13 bases not matched to a gene. There are 15 residues in the CDR3. The germline V gene has CDR1 MNHNS and CDR2 SASEGT. CDR3 amino acids: CASGWTGIVGYGYTF. The CDR3 bases are TGTGCCAGCGGATGGACAGGCATCGTAGGCTATGGCTACACCTTC.

The chain combines TRBV20-1 with TRBJ2-7; 7 bases map to TRBD2. Per the germline V gene, CDR1 is DFQATT and CDR2 is SNEGSKA (reference sequence). The CDR3 is 11 amino acids. As DNA, the CDR3 is TGCACCCTAGCGGCCTCCTACGAGCAGTACTTC. Its protein is CTLAASYEQYF.

This chain uses TRBV27 with TRBJ2-2; 14 nucleotides line up with TRBD2. The V and J ends lost 3 bases and 7 bases, in that order; junction bases with no gene match: 10. CDR1 is MNHEY, CDR2 SMNVEV, per germline (reference sequence). The CDR3 loop spans 18 amino acids. The CDR3 here is CASSFEGTSGRRGGELFF. The CDR3, as DNA: TGTGCCAGCAGTTTTGAAGGGACTAGCGGGAGACGGGGCGGGGAGCTGTTTTTT.

The rearrangement joins TRBV4-1 to TRBJ2-5, with a tentative D call TRBD2 (7 bases). Trimming took off 0 bases at V and 5 bases at J, with 10 bases between the two ends. Germline V gives CDR1 MGHRA, CDR2 YSYEKL. The CDR3 length is 14 residues. CDR3 in DNA: TGCGCCAGCAGCCAAGATCGGGGGGCGGAGACCCAGTACTTC. Translation gives CASSQDRGAETQYF.

The chain links TRBV9 to TRBJ2-7, with 11 bases matching TRBD1. Germline-derived CDR1 and CDR2 are SGDLS and YYNGEE. V trimming: 3 bases; J trimming: 3 bases; junction bases outside the gene matches: 2. This CDR3 is 14 amino acids long. The CDR3 here is CASSAGTGGYEQYF. The CDR3 region has the DNA TGTGCCAGCAGCGCCGGGACAGGGGGCTACGAGCAGTACTTC.

The chain joins TRBV4-1 to TRBJ1-3, with D possibly matching TRBD1 (5 bases). Germline CDR1 reads MGHRA; CDR2 reads YSYEKL. The V end lost 1 base, the J end lost 0 bases, and 10 bases lay between the germline ends. The CDR3 runs to 16 residues. The CDR3 spells CASSQGTSSSGNTIYF. CDR3 DNA: TGCGCCAGCAGCCAAGGGACATCGAGCTCTGGAAACACCATATATTTT.

The V and J genes are TRBV7-2 and TRBJ2-7; 8 bases fit TRBD1. The CDR3 has 13 residues. The V segment lost 5 bases and the J segment 9 bases; nucleotides outside the gene matches: 9. The germline CDR1 and CDR2 sequences are SGHTA and FQGNSA. Here the CDR3 reads CASSPGQGYSQYF. The CDR3 DNA reads as TGTGCCAGCAGCCCTGGACAGGGATATTCGCAGTACTTC.

The gene calls are TRBV4-2 and TRBJ2-5, with D maybe TRBD1 (6 bases). The V gene lost 1 base and the J gene lost 5 bases, with 11 bases spanning the gap. Germline assignment: CDR1 LGHNA and CDR2 YNFKEQ. The CDR3 is made up of 14 amino acids. In nucleotides, the CDR3 is TGTGCCAGCAGCCAAGTGGGGGCCGGGGAGACCCAGTACTTC. Translating it yields CASSQVGAGETQYF.

CDR3 in DNA: TGTGCCAGCCGGACAGGGTTACATCTCGAGACCCAGTACTTC. Its translation: CASRTGLHLETQYF. The chain employs TRBV5-5 and TRBJ2-5; TRBD1 matches 8 bases. Trimming cost V 7 bases and J 5 bases; bases outside gene matches: 10. This CDR3 is 14 amino acids long. Germline CDR1 reads SGHKS; CDR2 reads YYEKEE (reference sequence).

Comment on this clone: One end of the junction is discordant with germline, which a read error may explain. CDR3 protein: CASSFRAYRAGWAF. The DNA of the CDR3 is TGTGCCAGCAGTTTTCGGGCCTACAGGGCAGGATGGGCCTTC. The V and J genes are TRBV28 and TRBJ2-7; D is possibly TRBD1 (6 bases). The CDR3 has 14 residues. CDR1 and CDR2 (germline): MDHEN, SYDVKM.